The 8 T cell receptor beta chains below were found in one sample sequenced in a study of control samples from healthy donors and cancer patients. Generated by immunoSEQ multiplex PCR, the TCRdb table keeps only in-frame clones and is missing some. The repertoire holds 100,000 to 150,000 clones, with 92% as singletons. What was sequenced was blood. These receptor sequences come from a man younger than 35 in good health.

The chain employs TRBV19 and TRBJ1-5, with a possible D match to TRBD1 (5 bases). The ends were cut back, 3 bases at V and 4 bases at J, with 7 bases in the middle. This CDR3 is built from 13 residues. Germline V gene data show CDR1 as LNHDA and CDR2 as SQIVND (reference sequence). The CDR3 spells CASSMTVNQPQHF. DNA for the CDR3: TGTGCCAGTAGTATGACAGTAAATCAGCCCCAGCATTTT.

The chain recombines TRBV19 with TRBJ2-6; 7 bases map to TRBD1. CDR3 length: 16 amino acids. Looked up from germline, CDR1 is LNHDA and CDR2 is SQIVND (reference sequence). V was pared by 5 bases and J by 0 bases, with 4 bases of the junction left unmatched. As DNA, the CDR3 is TGTGCCAGTAGTGTAAACAGGGGCTCTGGGGCCAACGTCCTGACTTTC. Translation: CASSVNRGSGANVLTF.

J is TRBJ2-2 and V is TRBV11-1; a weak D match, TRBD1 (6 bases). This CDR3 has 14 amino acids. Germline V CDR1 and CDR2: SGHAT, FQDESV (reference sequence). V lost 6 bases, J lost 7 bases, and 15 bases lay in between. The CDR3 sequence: CASSIGGSGGELFF. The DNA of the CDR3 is TGTGCCAGCAGTATAGGGGGATCGGGCGGGGAGCTGTTTTTT.

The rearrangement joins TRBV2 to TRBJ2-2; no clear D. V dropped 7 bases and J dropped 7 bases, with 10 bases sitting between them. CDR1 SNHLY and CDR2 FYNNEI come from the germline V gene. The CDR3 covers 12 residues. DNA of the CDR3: TGTGCCAGCAATAAGTTTGGCGGGGAGCTGTTTTTT. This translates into CASNKFGGELFF.

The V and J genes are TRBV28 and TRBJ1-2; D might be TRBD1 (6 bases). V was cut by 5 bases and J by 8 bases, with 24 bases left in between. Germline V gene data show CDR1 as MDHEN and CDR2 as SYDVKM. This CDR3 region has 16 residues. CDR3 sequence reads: CASSHGAGALTRGYTF. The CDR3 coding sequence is TGTGCCAGCAGTCATGGGGCAGGGGCACTAACCCGGGGCTACACCTTC.

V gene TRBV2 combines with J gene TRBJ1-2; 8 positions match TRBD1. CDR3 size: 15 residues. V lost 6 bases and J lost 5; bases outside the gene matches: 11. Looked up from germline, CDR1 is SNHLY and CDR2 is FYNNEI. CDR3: CASRGTGLLGYGYTF. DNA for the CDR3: TGTGCCAGCAGGGGGACAGGCTTACTTGGGTATGGCTACACCTTC. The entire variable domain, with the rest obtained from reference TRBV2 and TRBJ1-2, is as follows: EPEVTQTPSHQVTQMGQEVILRCVPISNHLYFYWYRQILGQKVEFLVSFYNNEISEKSEIFDDQFSVERPDGSNFTLKIRSTKLEDSAMYFCASRGTGLLGYGYTFGSGTRLTVV.

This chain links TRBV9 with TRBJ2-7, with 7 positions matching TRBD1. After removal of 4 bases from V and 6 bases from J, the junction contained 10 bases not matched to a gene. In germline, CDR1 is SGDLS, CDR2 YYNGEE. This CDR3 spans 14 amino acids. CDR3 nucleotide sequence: TGTGCCAGCAGCCCCACAGGGGTAATCTCCGAGCAGTACTTC. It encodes CASSPTGVISEQYF. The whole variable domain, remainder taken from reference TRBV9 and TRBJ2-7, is DSGVTQTPKHLITATGQRVTLRCSPRSGDLSVYWYQQSLDQGLQFLIQYYNGEERAKGNILERFSAQQFPDLHSELNLSSLELGDSALYFCASSPTGVISEQYFGPGTRLTVT.

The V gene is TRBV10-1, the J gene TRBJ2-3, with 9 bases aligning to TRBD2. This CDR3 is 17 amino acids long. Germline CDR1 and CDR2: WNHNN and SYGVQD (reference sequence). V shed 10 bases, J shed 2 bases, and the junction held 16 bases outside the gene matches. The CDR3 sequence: CATWGRRIAGVTDTQYF. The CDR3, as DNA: TGCGCCACCTGGGGGCGTAGGATAGCGGGGGTCACAGATACGCAGTATTTT.